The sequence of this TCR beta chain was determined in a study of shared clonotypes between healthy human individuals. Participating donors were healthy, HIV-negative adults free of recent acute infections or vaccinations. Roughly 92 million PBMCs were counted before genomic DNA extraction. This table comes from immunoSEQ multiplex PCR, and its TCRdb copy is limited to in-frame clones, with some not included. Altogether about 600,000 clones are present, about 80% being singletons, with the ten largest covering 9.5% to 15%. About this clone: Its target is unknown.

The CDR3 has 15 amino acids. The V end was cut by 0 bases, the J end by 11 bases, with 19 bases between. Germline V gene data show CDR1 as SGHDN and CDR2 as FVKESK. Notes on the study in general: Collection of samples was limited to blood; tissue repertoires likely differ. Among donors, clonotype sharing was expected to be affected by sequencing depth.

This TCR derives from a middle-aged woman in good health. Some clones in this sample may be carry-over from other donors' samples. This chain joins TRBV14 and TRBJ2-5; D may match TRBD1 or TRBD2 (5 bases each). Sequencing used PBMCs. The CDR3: CASSQDVGCWWGQYF. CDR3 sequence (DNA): TGTGCCAGCAGCCAAGATGTCGGGTGCTGGTGGGGGCAGTACTTC.